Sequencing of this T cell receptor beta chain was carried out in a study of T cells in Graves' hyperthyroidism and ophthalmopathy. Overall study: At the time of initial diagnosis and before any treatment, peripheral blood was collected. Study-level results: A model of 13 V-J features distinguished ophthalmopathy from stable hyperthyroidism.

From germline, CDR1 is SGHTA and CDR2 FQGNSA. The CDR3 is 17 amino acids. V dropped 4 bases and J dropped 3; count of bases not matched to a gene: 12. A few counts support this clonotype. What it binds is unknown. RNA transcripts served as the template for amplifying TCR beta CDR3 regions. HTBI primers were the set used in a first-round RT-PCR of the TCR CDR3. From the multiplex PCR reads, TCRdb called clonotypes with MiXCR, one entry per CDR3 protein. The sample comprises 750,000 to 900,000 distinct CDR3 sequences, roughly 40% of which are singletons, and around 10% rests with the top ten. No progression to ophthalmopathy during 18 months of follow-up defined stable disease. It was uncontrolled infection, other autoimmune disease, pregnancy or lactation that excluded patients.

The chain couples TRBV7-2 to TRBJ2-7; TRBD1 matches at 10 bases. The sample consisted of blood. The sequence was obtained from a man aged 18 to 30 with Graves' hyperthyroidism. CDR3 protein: CASSSPGQGTSYYEQYF. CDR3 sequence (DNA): TGTGCCAGCAGCTCGCCGGGACAGGGGACTTCTTACTACGAGCAGTACTTC.